A selection of T cell receptor beta chains follows, all from one sample in a study of glioma-infiltrating T cells. Via MiXCR, TCRdb re-called the multiplex PCR reads, giving one row per CDR3 protein. The sample has about 89,000 distinct CDR3 sequences, under 30% seen once. The sample was glioma tissue, nonneoplastic brain tissue, or PBMCs (not recorded which). The receptors were gathered from a human donor with low-grade glioma or glioblastoma, undergoing nonglioma brain surgery, or in good health (not recorded which). CDR3s include the opening cysteine and the closing phenylalanine or tryptophan. The order of the fields is CDR3 protein, J gene, V gene, D gene. The D gene is left open where the match is weak.

CASKLTGGIYNEQFF	TRBJ2-1	TRBV6-1	TRBD1
CASSESNGGGYNEQFF	TRBJ2-1	TRBV10-1	.
CASSPEGHEQYF	TRBJ2-7	TRBV18	.
CSAEGQGPFREQYF	TRBJ2-7	TRBV20-1	TRBD1
CASSPWGRELFF	TRBJ2-2	TRBV3-1	.
CSALSFGAGIYNEQFF	TRBJ2-1	TRBV20-1	.
CASSPPGQGVTDTQYF	TRBJ2-3	TRBV18	TRBD1
CASSTHLAFQETQYF	TRBJ2-5	TRBV10-2	.
CASSPSPGNTKAFF	TRBJ1-1	TRBV27	.
CASSLEGVNQPQHF	TRBJ1-5	TRBV7-6	.
CASRRPGAGQETQYF	TRBJ2-5	TRBV7-9	.
CSAPPTEASF	TRBJ1-1	TRBV20-1	.
CARYRTGSTDTQYF	TRBJ2-3	TRBV19	TRBD1
CASRRTGGLRDEQFF	TRBJ2-1	TRBV7-8	TRBD2
CSVERLAGMSYEQYF	TRBJ2-7	TRBV29-1	TRBD2
CASSQRLAGELFF	TRBJ2-2	TRBV14	.
CASSNFVGAQYF	TRBJ2-5	TRBV7-2	.
CASSHRLAGITGELFF	TRBJ2-2	TRBV7-8	TRBD2
CASSGLGTQYF	TRBJ2-3	TRBV6-6	TRBD2
CASKSTGGFNEQYF	TRBJ2-7	TRBV5-1	TRBD1
CATSRGRGETQYF	TRBJ2-5	TRBV15	.
CASSHNSGTEAFF	TRBJ1-1	TRBV3-1	.
CASSLAGASNNEQFF	TRBJ2-1	TRBV11-2	.
CASRTGTSGTYEQYF	TRBJ2-7	TRBV6-1	TRBD2
CSAGTPGRTEAFF	TRBJ1-1	TRBV20-1	.